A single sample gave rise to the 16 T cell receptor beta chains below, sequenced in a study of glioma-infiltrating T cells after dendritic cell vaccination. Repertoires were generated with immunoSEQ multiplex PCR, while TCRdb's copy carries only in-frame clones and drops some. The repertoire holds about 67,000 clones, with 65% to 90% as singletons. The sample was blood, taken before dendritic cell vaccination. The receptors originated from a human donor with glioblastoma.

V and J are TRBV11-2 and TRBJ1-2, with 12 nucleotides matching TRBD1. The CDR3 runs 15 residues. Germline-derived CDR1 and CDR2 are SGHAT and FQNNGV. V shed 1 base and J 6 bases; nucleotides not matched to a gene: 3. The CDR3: CASSLVGTGGDGYTF. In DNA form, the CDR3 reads TGTGCCAGCAGCTTAGTCGGGACAGGGGGCGATGGCTACACCTTC. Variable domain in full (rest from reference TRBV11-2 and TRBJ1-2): EAGVAQSPRYKIIEKRQSVAFWCNPISGHATLYWYQQILGQGPKLLIQFQNNGVVDDSQLPKDRFSAERLKGVDSTLKIQPAKLEDSAVYLCASSLVGTGGDGYTFGSGTRLTVV.

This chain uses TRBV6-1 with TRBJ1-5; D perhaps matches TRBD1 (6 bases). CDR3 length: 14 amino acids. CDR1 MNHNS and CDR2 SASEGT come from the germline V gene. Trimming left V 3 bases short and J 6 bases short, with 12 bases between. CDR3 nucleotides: TGTGCCAGCAGTGAGAGGGGGGGCACTCAGCCCCAGCATTTT. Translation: CASSERGGTQPQHF.

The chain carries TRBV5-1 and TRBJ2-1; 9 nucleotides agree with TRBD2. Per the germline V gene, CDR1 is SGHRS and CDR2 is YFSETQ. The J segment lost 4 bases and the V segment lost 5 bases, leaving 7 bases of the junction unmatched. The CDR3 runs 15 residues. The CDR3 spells CASRASSGGYNEQFF. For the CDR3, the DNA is TGCGCCAGCAGGGCCAGTAGCGGGGGATACAATGAGCAGTTCTTC.

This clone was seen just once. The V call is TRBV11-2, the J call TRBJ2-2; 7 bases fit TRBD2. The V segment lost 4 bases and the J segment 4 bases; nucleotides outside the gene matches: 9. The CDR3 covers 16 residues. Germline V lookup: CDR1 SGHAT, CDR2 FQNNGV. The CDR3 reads CASSSGGGLSTGELFF. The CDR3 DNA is TGTGCCAGCAGCTCCGGCGGGGGATTGAGCACCGGGGAGCTGTTTTTT.

The CDR3 coding sequence is TGTGCCAGTGCGGACAGGGGTCCCTACAATGAGCAGTTCTTC. It translates to CASADRGPYNEQFF. V and J are TRBV19 and TRBJ2-1; 9 positions match TRBD1. This CDR3 contains 14 residues. J lost 2 bases, V lost 8 bases, and 4 bases had no gene match. CDR1 is LNHDA and CDR2 is SQIVND in the germline V gene (reference sequence).

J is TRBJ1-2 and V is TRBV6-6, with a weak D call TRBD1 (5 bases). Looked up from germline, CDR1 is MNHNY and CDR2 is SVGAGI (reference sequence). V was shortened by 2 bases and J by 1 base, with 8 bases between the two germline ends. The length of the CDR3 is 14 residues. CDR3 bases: TGTGCCAGCAGTTACGAGCAGGGTAACTATGGCTACACCTTC. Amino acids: CASSYEQGNYGYTF.

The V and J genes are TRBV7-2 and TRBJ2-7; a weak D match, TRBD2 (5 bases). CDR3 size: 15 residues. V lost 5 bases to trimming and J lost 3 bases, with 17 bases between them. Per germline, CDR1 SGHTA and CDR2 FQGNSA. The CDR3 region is CASSQHLGLDYEQYF. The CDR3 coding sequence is TGTGCCAGCAGCCAACACTTAGGACTCGACTACGAGCAGTACTTC.

The CDR3, as DNA: TGTGCCAGCAGGCTAATCGGGTCCGGGGAGCTGTTTTTT. Its protein product is CASRLIGSGELFF. This chain joins TRBV2 and TRBJ2-2; D gene unclear. CDR1 is SNHLY, CDR2 FYNNEI, per germline. V dropped 6 bases and J dropped 6 bases, with 11 bases sitting between them. This CDR3 spans 13 amino acids. The full variable domain, rest sourced from reference TRBV2 and TRBJ2-2, is EPEVTQTPSHQVTQMGQEVILRCVPISNHLYFYWYRQILGQKVEFLVSFYNNEISEKSEIFDDQFSVERPDGSNFTLKIRSTKLEDSAMYFCASRLIGSGELFFGEGSRLTVL.

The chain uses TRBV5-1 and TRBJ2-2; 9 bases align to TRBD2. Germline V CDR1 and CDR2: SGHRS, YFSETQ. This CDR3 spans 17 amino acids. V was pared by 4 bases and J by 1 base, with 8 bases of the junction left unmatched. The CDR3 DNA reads TGCGCCAGCAGCCCGAGCGTAGCGGGGGAGAACACCGGGGAGCTGTTTTTT. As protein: CASSPSVAGENTGELFF.

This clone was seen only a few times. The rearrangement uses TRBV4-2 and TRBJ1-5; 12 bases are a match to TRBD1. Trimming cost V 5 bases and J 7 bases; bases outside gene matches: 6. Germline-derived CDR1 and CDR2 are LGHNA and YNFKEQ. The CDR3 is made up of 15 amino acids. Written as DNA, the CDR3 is TGTGCCAGCAGCACGGGACAGGGGGCCCCCCAGCCCCAGCATTTT. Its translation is CASSTGQGAPQPQHF.

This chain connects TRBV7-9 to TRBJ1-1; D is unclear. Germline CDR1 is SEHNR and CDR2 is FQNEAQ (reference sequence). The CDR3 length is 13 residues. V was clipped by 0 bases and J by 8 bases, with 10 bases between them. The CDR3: CASSLAQTKEAFF. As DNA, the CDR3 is TGTGCCAGCAGCTTAGCTCAGACTAAGGAAGCTTTCTTT.

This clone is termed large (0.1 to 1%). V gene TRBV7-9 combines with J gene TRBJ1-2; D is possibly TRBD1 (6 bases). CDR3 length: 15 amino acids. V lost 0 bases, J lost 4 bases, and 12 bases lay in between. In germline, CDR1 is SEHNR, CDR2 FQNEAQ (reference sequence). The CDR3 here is CASSLAATGLYGYTF. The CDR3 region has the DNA TGTGCCAGCAGCTTAGCGGCCACAGGGCTCTATGGCTACACCTTC.

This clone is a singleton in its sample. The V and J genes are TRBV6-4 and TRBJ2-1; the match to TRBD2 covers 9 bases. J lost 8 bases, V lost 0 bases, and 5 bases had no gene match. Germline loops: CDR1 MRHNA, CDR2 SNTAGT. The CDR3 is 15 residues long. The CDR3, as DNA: TGTGCCAGCAGTGACTCGGCGGGGGGGCTGGATGAGCAGTTCTTC. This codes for CASSDSAGGLDEQFF.

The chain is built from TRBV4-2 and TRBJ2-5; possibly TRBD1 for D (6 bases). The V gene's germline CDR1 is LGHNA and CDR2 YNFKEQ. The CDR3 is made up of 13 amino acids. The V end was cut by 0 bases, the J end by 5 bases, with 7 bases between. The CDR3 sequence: CASSQDRGETQYF. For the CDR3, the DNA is TGTGCCAGCAGCCAAGATAGGGGGGAGACCCAGTACTTC.

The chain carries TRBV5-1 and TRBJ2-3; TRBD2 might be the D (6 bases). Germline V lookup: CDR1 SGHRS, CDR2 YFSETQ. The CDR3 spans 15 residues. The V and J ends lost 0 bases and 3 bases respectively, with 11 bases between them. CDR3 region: CASSLDNGGTDTQYF. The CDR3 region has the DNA TGCGCCAGCAGCTTGGACAATGGGGGGACAGATACGCAGTATTTT.

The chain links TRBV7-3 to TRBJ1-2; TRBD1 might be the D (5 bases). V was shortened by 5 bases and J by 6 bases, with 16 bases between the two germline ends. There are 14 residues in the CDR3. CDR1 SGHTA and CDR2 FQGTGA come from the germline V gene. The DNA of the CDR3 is TGTGCCAGCAGCCCGGGGGGACGGCCGGATGGCTACACCTTC. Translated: CASSPGGRPDGYTF.